This T cell receptor (beta chain) stems from a study of cytomegalovirus exposure and HLA in healthy donors. Study context: Findings of an earlier analysis included roughly 110 million unique TCR beta sequences from 190 million or so T cells.

Study-level findings and limits: Relative to equally common others, HLA-associated TCR beta chains showed greater clonal expansion in a later analysis. What a later analysis reportedly showed was that an Asian-associated ancestry cluster had fewer N-insertions than the 666-donor mean.

In germline, CDR1 is GTSNPN, CDR2 SVGIG (reference sequence). The V and J ends lost 0 bases and 2 bases, in that order; junction bases with no gene match: 5. The CDR3 runs to 16 residues. This PCR relied on a set of 60 Vbeta primers and 13 Jbeta primers. The repertoire was sequenced with immunoSEQ multiplex PCR; TCRdb's copy has only in-frame clones and lacks some. The table includes more than 95,000 clones, around 75% detected once. Though probably carrying unrecorded immune exposures, donors were nominally healthy at sampling. On this clone itself: What it binds is unknown.

The source is a woman between 50 and 59 years old in good health and CMV-seropositive. This chain links TRBV30 with TRBJ2-3; 10 bases map to TRBD2. What was sequenced was PBMCs. The CDR3 spells CAWSVSSGGPTDTQYF. The CDR3, as DNA: TGTGCCTGGAGTGTAAGTAGCGGGGGGCCCACAGATACGCAGTATTTT.